These 12 T cell receptor beta chains were all obtained from the same sample, sequenced in a study of Graves' ophthalmopathy and Graves' hyperthyroidism. RNA transcripts served as template for amplifying TCR beta CDR3 sequences. HTBI primers served in a first-round RT-PCR, which a second-round multiplex PCR followed. TCRdb analysed the multiplex PCR reads with MiXCR anew, one entry per CDR3 protein. The data show 200,000 to 250,000 distinct CDR3 sequences, roughly a fifth seen once. The specimen sequenced was peripheral blood. These receptors were obtained from a woman aged 50 to 65 with Graves' ophthalmopathy.

This clonotype was seen many times. The chain recombines TRBV5-5 with TRBJ2-7, with 9 nucleotides matching TRBD2. The CDR3 runs to 16 residues. V trimming: 2 bases; J trimming: 5 bases; junction bases outside the gene matches: 11. The germline CDR1 and CDR2 sequences are SGHKS and YYEKEE (reference sequence). CDR3 residues: CASSFPRRAGGNEQYF. The CDR3, as DNA: TGTGCCAGCAGCTTCCCAAGGAGAGCGGGGGGCAACGAGCAGTACTTC.

This clonotype was recorded at least ten times. The rearrangement uses TRBV6-2 or TRBV6-3 and TRBJ2-7; TRBD2 matches at 13 bases. The V gene's germline CDR1 is MNHEY and CDR2 SVGEGT. After removal of 11 bases from V and 6 bases from J, the junction contained 10 bases not matched to a gene. The CDR3 contains 14 residues. This chain's CDR3 is CAARLAGGPGEQYF. CDR3 bases: TGTGCCGCCCGACTAGCGGGAGGCCCGGGCGAGCAGTACTTC.

This clonotype was detected many times. CDR3 bases: TGCGCCAGCAGCTCGCAGGGGGATGACTATGGCTACACCTTC. It codes for CASSSQGDDYGYTF. The chain recombines TRBV5-1 with TRBJ1-2, with 7 positions matching TRBD1. The CDR3 totals 14 residues. Germline V lookup: CDR1 SGHRS, CDR2 YFSETQ. Trimming removed 3 bases from V and 3 bases from J; junction bases left unmatched: 5.

The chain uses TRBV13 and TRBJ2-2, with D possibly TRBD1 on 6 matching bases. The CDR3 has 16 residues. V dropped 0 bases and J dropped 5 bases, with 13 bases sitting between them. CDR1 is PRHDT and CDR2 is FYEKMQ in the germline V gene (reference sequence). CDR3 amino acids: CASSLGEGVETGELFF. As DNA, the CDR3 is TGTGCCAGCAGCTTAGGCGAGGGGGTGGAGACCGGGGAGCTGTTTTTT.

To note about this clonotype: Its ends do not fully match the called genes, so a read error is possible. The chain couples TRBV24-1 to TRBJ2-7; either TRBD1 or TRBD2 may supply D (7 bases each). The CDR3 runs 15 residues. Germline lookup yields CDR1 KGHDR and CDR2 SFDVKD. In DNA, the CDR3 is TGTGCCACCAGTGCCTCAGGGGGGGCTGTTCACGAGCAGTGCTTC. Translation: CATSASGGAVHEQCF.

This clonotype came up many times. The chain couples TRBV12-3 or TRBV12-4 to TRBJ2-2; either TRBD1 or TRBD2 may fit D (7 bases each). The ends were cut back, 6 bases at V and 3 bases at J, with 14 bases in the middle. The CDR3 sequence is 15 residues long. CDR3 loop: CASRTGRGDTGELFF. CDR3 in DNA: TGTGCCAGCAGGACAGGGAGGGGAGACACCGGGGAGCTGTTTTTT.

The rearrangement links TRBV19 to TRBJ2-2; the D gene is possibly TRBD2 (6 bases). CDR3 length: 14 residues. Germline values: CDR1 LNHDA, CDR2 SQIVND (reference sequence). Deletions cut 10 bases from V and 1 base from J, with 13 bases between. In DNA, the CDR3 is TGTGCCACTAGGGATAGCGGGAACACCGGGGAGCTGTTTTTT. Translation gives CATRDSGNTGELFF.

This clonotype was recorded many times. The chain employs TRBV20-1 and TRBJ2-5, with D perhaps given as TRBD1 or TRBD2 (5 bases each). The ends were cut back, 4 bases at V and 5 bases at J, with 14 bases in the middle. The CDR3 sequence is 13 residues long. CDR1 DFQATT and CDR2 SNEGSKA come from the germline V gene (reference sequence). CDR3 in DNA: TGCAGTGCTAAGCGAGGGGCGATGGAGACCCAGTACTTC. This gives the protein CSAKRGAMETQYF.

This clonotype has just a few counts. V gene TRBV30 combines with J gene TRBJ2-2; 8 bases line up with TRBD2. There are 17 residues in the CDR3. V was clipped by 2 bases and J by 5 bases; unmatched bases: 13. CDR1 GTSNPN and CDR2 SVGIG come from the germline V gene (reference sequence). This CDR3 is CAWSTWPGAGATGELFF. The CDR3 nucleotides are TGTGCCTGGAGTACATGGCCGGGAGCGGGAGCGACCGGGGAGCTGTTTTTT.

This clonotype was seen repeatedly, ten times or more. The J gene is TRBJ1-5, the V gene TRBV4-2; no clear D. V was trimmed by 4 bases and J by 2 bases, leaving 9 bases between them. The CDR3 is made up of 14 amino acids. CDR1 is LGHNA, CDR2 YNFKEQ, per germline. As DNA, the CDR3 is TGTGCCAGCAGCCTAGGTGAGGGCAATCAGCCCCAGCATTTT. Translation: CASSLGEGNQPQHF.

This clonotype was seen ten or more times. This rearrangement joins TRBV6-5 to TRBJ1-1, with 8 bases that match TRBD1. Germline V gene sequence: CDR1 MNHEY, CDR2 SVGAGI. The length of the CDR3 is 14 residues. The V segment lost 2 bases and the J segment 7 bases; nucleotides outside the gene matches: 6. CDR3 in amino acids: CASSYNRGRSEAFF. For the CDR3, the DNA is TGTGCCAGCAGTTACAACAGGGGGAGAAGTGAAGCTTTCTTT.

This clonotype was seen at least ten times. The chain joins TRBV5-5 to TRBJ2-7; a possible D gene is TRBD2 (5 bases). Germline V gene data show CDR1 as SGHKS and CDR2 as YYEKEE (reference sequence). Trimming left V 0 bases short and J 3 bases short, with 16 bases between. The CDR3 sequence is 16 residues long. The CDR3 protein is CASSLAAGFKIYEQYF. The CDR3, as DNA: TGTGCCAGCAGCTTGGCGGCGGGTTTCAAGATCTACGAGCAGTACTTC.